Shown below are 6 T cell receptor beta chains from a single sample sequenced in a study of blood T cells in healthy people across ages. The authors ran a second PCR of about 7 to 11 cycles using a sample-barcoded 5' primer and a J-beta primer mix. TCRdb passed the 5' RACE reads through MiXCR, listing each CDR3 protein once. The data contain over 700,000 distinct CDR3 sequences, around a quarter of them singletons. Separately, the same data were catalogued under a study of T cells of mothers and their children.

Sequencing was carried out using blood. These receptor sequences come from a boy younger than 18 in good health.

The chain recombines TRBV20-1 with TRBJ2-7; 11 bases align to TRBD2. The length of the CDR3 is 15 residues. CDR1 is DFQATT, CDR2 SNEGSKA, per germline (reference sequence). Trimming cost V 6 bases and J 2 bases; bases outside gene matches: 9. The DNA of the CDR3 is TGCAGTGCCGCACCGGGACTAGCGGACACCTACGAGCAGTACTTC. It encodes CSAAPGLADTYEQYF.

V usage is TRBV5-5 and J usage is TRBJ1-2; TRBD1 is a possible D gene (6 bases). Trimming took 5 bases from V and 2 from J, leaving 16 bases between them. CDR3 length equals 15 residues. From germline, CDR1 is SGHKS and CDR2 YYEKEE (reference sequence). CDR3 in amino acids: CASRKSGVGNYGYTF. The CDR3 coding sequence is TGTGCCAGCAGGAAATCAGGGGTCGGAAACTATGGCTACACCTTC.

The CDR3 loop is CATSDPWGANVLTF. As DNA, the CDR3 is TGTGCCACCAGTGATCCGTGGGGGGCCAACGTCCTGACTTTC. The rearrangement uses TRBV24-1 and TRBJ2-6; D uncertain. The CDR3 length is 14 residues. CDR1 is KGHDR and CDR2 is SFDVKD in the germline V gene. V was clipped by 3 bases and J by 4 bases, with 6 bases between them.

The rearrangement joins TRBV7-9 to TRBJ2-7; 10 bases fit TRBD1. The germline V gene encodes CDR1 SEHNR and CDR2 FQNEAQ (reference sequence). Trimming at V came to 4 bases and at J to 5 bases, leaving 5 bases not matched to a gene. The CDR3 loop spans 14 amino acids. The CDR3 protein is CASSSRDRGDEQYF. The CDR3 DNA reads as TGTGCCAGCAGCTCCCGGGACAGGGGTGACGAGCAGTACTTC.

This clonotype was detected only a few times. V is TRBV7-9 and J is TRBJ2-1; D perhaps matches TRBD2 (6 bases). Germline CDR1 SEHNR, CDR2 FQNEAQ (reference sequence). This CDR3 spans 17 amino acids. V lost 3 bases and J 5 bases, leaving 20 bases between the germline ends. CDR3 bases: TGTGCCAGCAGCTTTTCCCCCAAGCGGGCGGAAAACAATGAGCAGTTCTTC. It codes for CASSFSPKRAENNEQFF.

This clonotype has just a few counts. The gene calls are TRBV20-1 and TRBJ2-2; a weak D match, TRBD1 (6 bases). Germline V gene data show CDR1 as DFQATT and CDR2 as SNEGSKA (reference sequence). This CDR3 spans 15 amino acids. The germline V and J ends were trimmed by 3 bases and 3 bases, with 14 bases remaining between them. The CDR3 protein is CSAREQGWDTGELFF. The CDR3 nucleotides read TGCAGTGCTAGGGAACAGGGCTGGGACACCGGGGAGCTGTTTTTT.